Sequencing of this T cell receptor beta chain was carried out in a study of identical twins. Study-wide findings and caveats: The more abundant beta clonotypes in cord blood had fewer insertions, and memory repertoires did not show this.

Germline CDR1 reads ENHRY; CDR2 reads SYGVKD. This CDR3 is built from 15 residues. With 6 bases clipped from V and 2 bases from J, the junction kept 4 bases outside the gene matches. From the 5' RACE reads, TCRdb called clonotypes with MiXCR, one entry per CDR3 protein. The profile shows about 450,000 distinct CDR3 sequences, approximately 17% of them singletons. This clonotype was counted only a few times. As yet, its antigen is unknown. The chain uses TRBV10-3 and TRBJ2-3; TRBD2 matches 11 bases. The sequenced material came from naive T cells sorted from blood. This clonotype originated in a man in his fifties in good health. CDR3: CAIRPGLAATDTQYF. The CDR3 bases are TGTGCCATCAGGCCGGGACTAGCGGCCACAGATACGCAGTATTTT.